The T cell receptor beta chain described here comes from a study of blood T cells in healthy people across ages. Next came a second PCR, run for about 6 to 12 cycles, which used a sample-barcoded 5' primer along with a J-beta primer mix. Using its own MiXCR run on the 5' RACE reads, TCRdb lists one record per CDR3 protein. In the table there are 1.5 million to 2 million distinct CDR3 sequences, around half of which are singletons. Germline V gene data show CDR1 as MNHEY and CDR2 as SVGAGI. Trimming took 0 bases from V and 5 from J, leaving 9 bases between them. This CDR3 comprises 14 residues. This chain joins TRBV6-5 and TRBJ2-3; no clear D gene. The sample was blood. This TCR was sampled from a woman between 35 and 50 years old in good health. The chain's CDR3 is CASSYSWSQDTQYF. Written as DNA, the CDR3 is TGTGCCAGCAGTTACTCGTGGTCTCAAGATACGCAGTATTTT.